Listed below are T cell receptor beta chains from one sample, sequenced in a study of shared clonotypes between healthy human individuals. The method was immunoSEQ multiplex PCR; TCRdb's version includes in-frame clones alone and lacks a portion of them. The repertoire has some 500,000 clones, approximately 77% of them found once; the top ten carry around 12%. Sequencing was performed on PBMCs. Receptors were obtained from a woman in her thirties or forties in good health. Some clones in this sample may be carry-over from other donors' samples. The CDR3 runs from the conserved cysteine through the conserved F or W. D genes are given only for firm matches. Size is omitted from some rows. Given values are once, few, many or a class for expanded clones.

CDR3nt,CDR3aa,v_gene,len,abundance,d_gene,j_gene
TGTGCCAGCAGCCACAGGGGGCGGGAGACTGAAGCTTTCTTT,CASSHRGRETEAFF,TRBV5-6,14,-,TRBD1,TRBJ1-1
TGTGCCAGTACCTCCGGACGGACAAACACTGAAGCTTTCTTT,CASTSGRTNTEAFF,TRBV19,14,-,-,TRBJ1-1
TGTGCCAGCAAACAGAACAATGAGCAGTTCTTC,CASKQNNEQFF,TRBV2,11,-,-,TRBJ2-1
TGTGCCAGCAGCTTAGGTCAGGGGGACACCGGGGAGCTGTTTTTT,CASSLGQGDTGELFF,TRBV11-3,15,-,TRBD1,TRBJ2-2
TGCGCCAGCAGCCTTGGACTTGTATATGGGGGGTATCAGCCCCAGCATTTT,CASSLGLVYGGYQPQHF,TRBV4-1,17,-,-,TRBJ1-5
TGTGCCAGCAGCATGGGACTAGCGTTCACAGATACGCAGTATTTT,CASSMGLAFTDTQYF,TRBV7-2,15,-,TRBD2,TRBJ2-3
TGTGCCAGCAGCTCCGCCGGGACGGTGTACTACAATGAGCAGTTCTTC,CASSSAGTVYYNEQFF,TRBV7-3,16,-,-,TRBJ2-1
TGTGCCAGCAGCCCCCTTCGGGTGTTGGATGGCTACACCTTC,CASSPLRVLDGYTF,TRBV11-2,14,few,-,TRBJ1-2
TGCGCCAGCAGCACCCGGGCTAGCGGACAAGAGACCCAGTACTTC,CASSTRASGQETQYF,TRBV10-2,15,-,TRBD2,TRBJ2-5
TGTGCCTGGACTCGGCTACCGCTCGAAGCTTTCTTT,CAWTRLPLEAFF,TRBV30,12,-,-,TRBJ1-1
TGCAGCGTAGGGACTAGCGGGAGGTCTCCCTACAATGAGCAGTTCTTC,CSVGTSGRSPYNEQFF,TRBV29-1,16,few,TRBD2,TRBJ2-1
TGCGCCAGCAGCATAGGACAGGGGAGGTCCACTGAAGCTTTCTTT,CASSIGQGRSTEAFF,TRBV5-1,15,once,TRBD1,TRBJ1-1
TGTGCCAGCAGCGGGGGTCAGGTCGGTTTTCAGTACTTC,CASSGGQVGFQYF,TRBV7-2,13,-,-,TRBJ2-7
TGTGCCTGGAGTGTATCCCCGACAGGTGTGAGCTCCTACGAGCAGTACTTC,CAWSVSPTGVSSYEQYF,TRBV30,17,-,-,TRBJ2-7
TGTGCCAGCAGCGACCCTAGCGGGAATAATGAGCAGTTCTTC,CASSDPSGNNEQFF,TRBV7-3,14,-,TRBD2,TRBJ2-1
TGCGCCAGCAGCCCAGTATCCGCCGGCGGGGGAGTCTATGGCTACACCTTC,CASSPVSAGGGVYGYTF,TRBV4-3,17,few,-,TRBJ1-2
TGCGCCAGCAGCTTGACCGGGACAGGGGGCCTCCTCTACGAGCAGTACTTC,CASSLTGTGGLLYEQYF,TRBV5-1,17,-,TRBD1,TRBJ2-7
TGTGCCAGCAGCTTAAACCGGGACAGGGGGCTCGGAAACACCATATATTTT,CASSLNRDRGLGNTIYF,TRBV7-8,17,-,TRBD1,TRBJ1-3
TGTGCCAGCAGCGTAGAGGTGGGGGGGAGCTCCTACGAGCAGTACTTC,CASSVEVGGSSYEQYF,TRBV9,16,-,TRBD2,TRBJ2-7
TGTGCCAGCAGCCAGACTAGCGGGAGTGATGAGCAGTTCTTC,CASSQTSGSDEQFF,TRBV13,14,-,TRBD2,TRBJ2-1
TGTGCCAGCAGCGCCCCATCCGGGGGAAACACCATATATTTT,CASSAPSGGNTIYF,TRBV7-8,14,-,-,TRBJ1-3
TGTGCCAGCTCTAAACCTACGCCTCTGAACACTGAAGCTTTATTT,CASSKPTPLNTEALF,TRBV11-2,15,-,-,TRBJ1-1
TGTGCCTGTAAGACAGGGGCGAGCTCCTACGAGCAGTACTTC,CACKTGASSYEQYF,TRBV2,14,-,TRBD1,TRBJ2-7
TGTGCCAGCAGCCCACACTCGAGCGGGAGTGGGAACGAGCAGTACTTC,CASSPHSSGSGNEQYF,TRBV9,16,-,TRBD2,TRBJ2-7
TGCAGCGTTGAGGGGGGACAGGGGTTCGGCGGCTACACCTTC,CSVEGGQGFGGYTF,TRBV29-1,14,-,TRBD1,TRBJ1-2
TGTGCCAGCAGTTACGGTAGGGGTAATGCCGAGCAGTACTTC,CASSYGRGNAEQYF,TRBV6-5,14,-,-,TRBJ2-7
TGTGCCAGCAGCGCCCTGAGCGAGCGGAGGCGGTATGAGCAGTTCTTC,CASSALSERRRYEQFF,TRBV7-9,16,-,-,TRBJ2-1
TGTGCCAGCTCACCCCAGCCCAATCAGCCCCAGCATTTT,CASSPQPNQPQHF,TRBV18,13,-,-,TRBJ1-5
TGCGCCAGCAGCACGGGGGACAACCCCTATGGCTACACCTTC,CASSTGDNPYGYTF,TRBV5-1,14,-,-,TRBJ1-2
TGCGCCAGCAGCCAATTCGGACAGCGCGTCTACAATGAGCAGTTCTTC,CASSQFGQRVYNEQFF,TRBV4-1,16,few,-,TRBJ2-1
TGCGCCAGCAGCTTTAGCGGGAGCGCGAACACCGGGGAGCTGTTTTTT,CASSFSGSANTGELFF,TRBV5-1,16,-,TRBD2,TRBJ2-2
TGTGCCAGCAGCTGGGGGGGCTACAATGAGCAGTTCTTC,CASSWGGYNEQFF,TRBV13,13,-,TRBD2,TRBJ2-1
TGTGCCACCAGCAGGGGGTGGGGGGCCACCTACGAGCAGTACTTC,CATSRGWGATYEQYF,TRBV15,15,-,-,TRBJ2-7
TGCGCCAGCAGATTACGGACAGGGGAATCCGAGCAGTACTTC,CASRLRTGESEQYF,TRBV5-1,14,once,TRBD1,TRBJ2-7
TGTGCCAGCGCCTCCGACAGGGTGGCAGAGACCCAGTACTTC,CASASDRVAETQYF,TRBV7-2,14,-,TRBD1,TRBJ2-5
TGTGCCAGCACCTCGGCCGATACGCAGTATTTT,CASTSADTQYF,TRBV11-2,11,-,-,TRBJ2-3
TGCGGCACCAGGAACGGCAATGAGCAGTTCTTC,CGTRNGNEQFF,TRBV29-1,11,-,-,TRBJ2-1
TGTGCCATCAGTTCCTCCTCAGGGACAGGGGTCAAAGGCGGCTACACCTTC,CAISSSSGTGVKGGYTF,TRBV10-3,17,-,TRBD1,TRBJ1-2
TGTGCCAGCAGCTTAGACAGGGCTGGGGCCAACGTCCTGACTTTC,CASSLDRAGANVLTF,TRBV7-9,15,-,-,TRBJ2-6
TGCGCCAGCAGCTTGGTAGGGCAGGGGAACACCGGGGAGCTGTTTTTT,CASSLVGQGNTGELFF,TRBV5-1,16,-,-,TRBJ2-2
TGTGCCAGCAGTAGGACAGGGGCCGGGAACACTGAAGCTTTCTTT,CASSRTGAGNTEAFF,TRBV6-5,15,few,TRBD1,TRBJ1-1
TGTGCCAGCAGCTCGTTGGCGGAGGGGGGATTCGAGCAGTACTTC,CASSSLAEGGFEQYF,TRBV5-6,15,once,-,TRBJ2-7
TGTGCCAGTAGTATAGAGACAGGGATGGGCGGGGAGCTGTTTTTT,CASSIETGMGGELFF,TRBV19,15,few,TRBD1,TRBJ2-2
TGTGCCTGGAGTGGCACAGGGGGGAACACCGGGGAGCTGTTTTTT,CAWSGTGGNTGELFF,TRBV30,15,-,TRBD1,TRBJ2-2
TGTGCCAGCAGCTTCCCGGGCAGGACGATTGGCTACACCTTC,CASSFPGRTIGYTF,TRBV5-4,14,-,-,TRBJ1-2
TGTGCCAGCACAGGGGGCAGGAGCAATCAGCCCCAGCATTTT,CASTGGRSNQPQHF,TRBV21-1,14,-,-,TRBJ1-5
TGTGCCAGCAGTGAAGTGGGTCGGAGGGGTGGTGTAGATGGCTACACCTTC,CASSEVGRRGGVDGYTF,TRBV2,17,few,-,TRBJ1-2
TGCGCCAGCAGCCAGGAGGAAGCAAGACCCTACGAGCAGTACTTC,CASSQEEARPYEQYF,TRBV4-1,15,-,-,TRBJ2-7
TGTGCCAGCAGCTTATCAGGGCGGTCCGGGGAGCTGTTTTTT,CASSLSGRSGELFF,TRBV7-8,14,-,-,TRBJ2-2
TGTGCCAGCAGGTTCGGATCGGGTGGCTACACCTTC,CASRFGSGGYTF,TRBV27,12,many,-,TRBJ1-2
TGTGCCAGCAGCTTATCGAATGTGGTCTCCTACGAGCAGTACTTC,CASSLSNVVSYEQYF,TRBV7-2,15,once,-,TRBJ2-7
TGCGCCAGCAGCTTACTAGCGAACAATGAGCAGTTCTTC,CASSLLANNEQFF,TRBV5-1,13,-,TRBD2,TRBJ2-1
TGTGCCAGCTCACCTAGACAGGGAGAGACTGAAGCTTTCTTT,CASSPRQGETEAFF,TRBV18,14,-,TRBD1,TRBJ1-1
TGTGCCAGCAGCTTAGCTGGGCCGAGCTCCTACAATGAGCAGTTCTTC,CASSLAGPSSYNEQFF,TRBV7-2,16,-,-,TRBJ2-1